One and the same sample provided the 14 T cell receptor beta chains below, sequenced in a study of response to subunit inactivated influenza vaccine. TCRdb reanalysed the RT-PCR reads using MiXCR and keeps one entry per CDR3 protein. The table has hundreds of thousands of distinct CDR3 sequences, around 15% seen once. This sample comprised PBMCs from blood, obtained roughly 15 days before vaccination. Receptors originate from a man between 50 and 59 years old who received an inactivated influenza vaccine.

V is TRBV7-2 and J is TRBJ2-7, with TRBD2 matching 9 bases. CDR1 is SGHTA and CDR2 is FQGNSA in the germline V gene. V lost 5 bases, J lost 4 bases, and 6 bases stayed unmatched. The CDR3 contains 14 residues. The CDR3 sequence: CASSPREGWYEQYF. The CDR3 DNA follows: TGTGCCAGCAGCCCGCGGGAGGGCTGGTACGAGCAGTACTTC.

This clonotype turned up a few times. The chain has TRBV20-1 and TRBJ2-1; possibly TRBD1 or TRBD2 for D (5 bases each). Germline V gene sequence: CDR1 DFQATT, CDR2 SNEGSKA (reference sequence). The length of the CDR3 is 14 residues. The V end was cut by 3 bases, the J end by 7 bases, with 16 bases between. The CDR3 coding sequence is TGCAGTGCTAGTCAATCGACAGAGGGAAATGAGCAGTTCTTC. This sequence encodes CSASQSTEGNEQFF.

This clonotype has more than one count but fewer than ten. The CDR3 DNA follows: TGCGCCAGCAGCCAAAACAGGGTGAATGAGGAAAAACTGTTTTTT. Encoded protein: CASSQNRVNEEKLFF. This chain connects TRBV4-3 to TRBJ1-4; D perhaps matches TRBD1 (6 bases). V was clipped by 2 bases and J by 8 bases, with 15 bases between them. This CDR3 region has 15 residues. Per germline, CDR1 LGHNA and CDR2 YSLEER.

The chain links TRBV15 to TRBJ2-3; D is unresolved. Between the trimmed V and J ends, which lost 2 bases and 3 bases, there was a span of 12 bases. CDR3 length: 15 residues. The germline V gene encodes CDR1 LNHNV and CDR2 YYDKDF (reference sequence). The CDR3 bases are TGTGCCACCAGCAGAACTTTGTTGGGAACAGATACGCAGTATTTT. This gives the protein CATSRTLLGTDTQYF.

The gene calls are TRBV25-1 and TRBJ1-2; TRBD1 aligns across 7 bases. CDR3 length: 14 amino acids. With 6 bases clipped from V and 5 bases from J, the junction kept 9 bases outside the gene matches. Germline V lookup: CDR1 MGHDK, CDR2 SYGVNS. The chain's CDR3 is CASRETGTRYGYTF. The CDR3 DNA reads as TGTGCCAGCAGGGAGACAGGGACTAGATATGGCTACACCTTC.

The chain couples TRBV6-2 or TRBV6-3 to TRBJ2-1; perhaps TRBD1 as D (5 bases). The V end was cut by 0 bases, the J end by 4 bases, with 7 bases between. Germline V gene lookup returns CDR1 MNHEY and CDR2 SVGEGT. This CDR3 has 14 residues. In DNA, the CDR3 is TGTGCCAGCAGTTACTCCAGGACATACAATGAGCAGTTCTTC. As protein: CASSYSRTYNEQFF.

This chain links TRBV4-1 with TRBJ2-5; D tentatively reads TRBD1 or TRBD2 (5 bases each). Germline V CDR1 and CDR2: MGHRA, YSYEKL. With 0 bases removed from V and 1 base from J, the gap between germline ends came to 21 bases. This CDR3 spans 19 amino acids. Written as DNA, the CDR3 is TGCGCCAGCAGCCAAGAGGCTGGGGGTTGGCGGGTACCCCAAGAGACCCAGTACTTC. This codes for CASSQEAGGWRVPQETQYF.

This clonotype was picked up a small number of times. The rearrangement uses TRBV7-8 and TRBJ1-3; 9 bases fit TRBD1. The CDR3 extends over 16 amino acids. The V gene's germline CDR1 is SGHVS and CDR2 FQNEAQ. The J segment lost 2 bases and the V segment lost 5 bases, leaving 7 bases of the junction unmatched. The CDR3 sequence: CASSPLQGAAGNTIYF. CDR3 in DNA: TGTGCCAGCAGCCCCTTACAGGGGGCGGCTGGAAACACCATATATTTT.

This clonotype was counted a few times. The DNA of the CDR3 is TGTGCCAGCAGTCAAGGGACTAGCGGGGAGACCCAGTACTTC. This codes for CASSQGTSGETQYF. This chain uses TRBV27 with TRBJ2-5, with 12 bases identical to TRBD2. V gave up 5 bases and J gave up 5 bases; unmatched junction bases: 3. The CDR3 is 14 residues long. Germline V gene data show CDR1 as MNHEY and CDR2 as SMNVEV (reference sequence).

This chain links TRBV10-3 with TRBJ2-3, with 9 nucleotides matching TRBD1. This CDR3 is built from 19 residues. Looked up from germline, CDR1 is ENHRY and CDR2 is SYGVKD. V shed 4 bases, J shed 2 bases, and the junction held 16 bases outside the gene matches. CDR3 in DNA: TGTGCCATCAGTGGCACAGGGGGCCCCCCCGTTGACCACACAGATACGCAGTATTTT. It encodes CAISGTGGPPVDHTDTQYF.

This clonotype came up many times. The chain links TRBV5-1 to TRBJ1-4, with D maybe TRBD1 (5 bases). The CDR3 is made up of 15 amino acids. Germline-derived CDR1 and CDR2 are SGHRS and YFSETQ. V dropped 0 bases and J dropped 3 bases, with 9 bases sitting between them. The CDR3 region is CASSLVGTANEKLFF. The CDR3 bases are TGCGCCAGCAGCTTGGTCGGGACGGCTAATGAAAAACTGTTTTTT.

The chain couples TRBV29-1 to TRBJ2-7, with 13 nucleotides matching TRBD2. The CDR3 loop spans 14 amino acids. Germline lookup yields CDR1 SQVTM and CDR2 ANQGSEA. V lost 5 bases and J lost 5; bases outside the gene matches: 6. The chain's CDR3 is CSVIRTSGSDEQYF. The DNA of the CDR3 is TGCAGCGTTATAAGGACTAGCGGGAGCGACGAGCAGTACTTC.

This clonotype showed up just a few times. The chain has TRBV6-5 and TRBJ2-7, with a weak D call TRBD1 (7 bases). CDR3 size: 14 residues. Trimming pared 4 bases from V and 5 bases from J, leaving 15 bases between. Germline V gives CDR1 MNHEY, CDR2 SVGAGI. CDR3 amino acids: CASSSVQGRHEQYF. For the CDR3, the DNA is TGTGCCAGCAGTTCCGTACAGGGGAGGCACGAGCAGTACTTC.

CDR3 DNA sequence: TGTGCCAGCAGTGTCCTAGCGGGGATACAAGAGACCCAGTACTTC. It yields the protein CASSVLAGIQETQYF. The chain recombines TRBV2 with TRBJ2-5; 9 nucleotides align to TRBD2. Unmatched junction bases numbered 5, after V lost 4 bases and J lost 2 bases. The length of the CDR3 is 15 residues. CDR1 and CDR2 from the germline V gene are SNHLY and FYNNEI.